This T cell receptor beta chain emerged from a study of blood T cell repertoires in COVID-19. The table came from immunoSEQ multiplex PCR; TCRdb's copy has only in-frame clones and leaves some out. Of 49,000 or so clones detected, roughly four fifths appear once; the ten largest clones hold approximately 7.4%. Material: peripheral blood. This TCR came from a man in his 60s with active COVID-19.

The CDR3 sequence: CSASFRGAFYNEQFF. The CDR3 region has the DNA TGCAGTGCTAGTTTCCGCGGGGCATTCTACAATGAGCAGTTCTTC. This rearrangement joins TRBV20-1 to TRBJ2-1; possibly TRBD2 for D (6 bases). Trimming shortened V by 3 bases and J by 3 bases, and 15 bases separated the two germline ends. The CDR3 has 15 residues. The germline gives CDR1 DFQATT, CDR2 SNEGSKA (reference sequence).